These T cell receptor beta chains were read from a single sample in a study of beta chain features in type 1 diabetes. Profiling relied on immunoSEQ multiplex PCR, and the TCRdb table lists in-frame clones only, not all of them. The sample carries around 710,000 clones, around 12% recorded once. Source material: naive CD4+ T cells from blood. These receptors came from a man aged 25-40 years with type 1 diabetes. The CDR3 runs from the conserved cysteine through the conserved F or W. The order of the fields is clone size, CDR3 length, J gene, V gene, D gene, CDR3 DNA, CDR3 protein. D genes are given only for firm matches. The listing skips clone size in some rows; elsewhere it reads once, few, many or a size class.

>few|11|TRBJ2-7|TRBV20-1|TRBD2
TGCAGTGCGGTAGCGGGGAACGAGCAGTACTTC
CSAVAGNEQYF
>few|15|TRBJ2-1|TRBV15|TRBD2
TGTGCCACCAGCAGAGTTGAAGCGGGGTCCAATGAGCAGTTCTTC
CATSRVEAGSNEQFF
>few|17|TRBJ2-1|TRBV18|.
TGTGCCAGCTCACCACCGATCGGGAACCGCTCCTACAATGAGCAGTTCTTC
CASSPPIGNRSYNEQFF
>.|16|TRBJ1-2|TRBV5-4|.
TGTGCCAGCAGCGCCCGGCGGGCCCTTTGGCGATATGGCTACACCTTC
CASSARRALWRYGYTF
>few|14|TRBJ2-7|TRBV27|.
TGTGCCAGGCGCCGTAGGGGAGTCCTCTACGAGCAGTACTTC
CARRRRGVLYEQYF
>.|15|TRBJ2-7|TRBV14|TRBD1
TGTGCCAGCAGCCTCCGGGACAGGGCTGGCTACGAGCAGTACTTC
CASSLRDRAGYEQYF
>few|16|TRBJ1-2|TRBV19|.
TGTGCCAGTAGTGAAGCCGCGGGATGGAGTCACTATGGCTACACCTTC
CASSEAAGWSHYGYTF
>.|15|TRBJ1-2|TRBV27|TRBD1
TGTGCCAGCAGTTCCACCTGGACAGGGCACTATGGCTACACCTTC
CASSSTWTGHYGYTF
>few|13|TRBJ2-3|TRBV10-3|.
TGTGCCATCAGGACACTAAGCACAGATACGCAGTATTTT
CAIRTLSTDTQYF
>few|14|TRBJ2-7|TRBV6-5|TRBD1
TGTGCCAGCAGCCCGACAGGGTCTACCTACGAGCAGTACTTC
CASSPTGSTYEQYF
>.|15|TRBJ2-5|TRBV28|TRBD1
TGTGCCAGCAGCCCGGACAGGGGGCGCGGGGAGACCCAGTACTTC
CASSPDRGRGETQYF
>.|12|TRBJ1-5|TRBV7-2|.
TGTGCCAGCAGCCTGGGGCATCAGCCCCAGCATTTT
CASSLGHQPQHF
>.|14|TRBJ2-2|TRBV19|.
TGTGCCAGTAGTATGGTGGCAGGGACCGGGGAGCTGTTTTTT
CASSMVAGTGELFF
>.|14|TRBJ2-5|TRBV4-1|.
TGCGCCAGCAGCCAAGATAGGTGGGGAGAGACCCAGTACTTC
CASSQDRWGETQYF
>few|13|TRBJ1-1|TRBV29-1|.
TGCAGCGTCGGGACCGTCAGGAACACTGAAGCTTTCTTT
CSVGTVRNTEAFF
>.|15|TRBJ2-5|TRBV19|.
TGTGCCAGTAGTCAGTTAGGAAGGGACCAAGAGACCCAGTACTTC
CASSQLGRDQETQYF
>few|16|TRBJ2-2|TRBV4-3|TRBD2
TGCGCCAGCAGCCAACCTACTAGCGGGAACACCGGGGAGCTGTTTTTT
CASSQPTSGNTGELFF
>few|12|TRBJ2-1|TRBV7-2|.
TGTGCCAGCAGGAACAACAGGGATGAGCAGTTCTTC
CASRNNRDEQFF
>.|13|TRBJ1-2|TRBV29-1|.
TGCAGCGTTGAACAGGGAGTTCCCTATGGCTACACCTTC
CSVEQGVPYGYTF
>.|14|TRBJ1-4|TRBV28|.
TGTGCCAGCAGTTTAAGTGGGTCTAATGAAAAACTGTTTTTT
CASSLSGSNEKLFF
>few|15|TRBJ1-1|TRBV18|.
TGTGCCAGCTCACCATTGACAGATATGAACACTGAAGCTTTCTTT
CASSPLTDMNTEAFF
>few|16|TRBJ1-6|TRBV7-3|TRBD1
TGTGCCAGCAGCTTAGGCTTTACAGGGGAGGGTTCACCCCTCCACTTT
CASSLGFTGEGSPLHF
>.|17|TRBJ2-2|TRBV27|.
TGTGCCAGCAGTTTAGTAGGTGGACAGCTGAGCACCGGGGAGCTGTTTTTT
CASSLVGGQLSTGELFF
>.|15|TRBJ2-7|TRBV18|.
TGTGCCAGCTCGCCGCCAGGGAATACGTACGACGAGCAGTACTTC
CASSPPGNTYDEQYF
>few|14|TRBJ2-2|TRBV5-1|.
TGCGCCAGCAGCTTTCAGGCCGGGACCGGGGAGCTGTTTTTT
CASSFQAGTGELFF
>few|12|TRBJ2-1|TRBV30|TRBD2
TGTGCCACTAGCGGGGGGGCGAATGAGCAGTTCTTC
CATSGGANEQFF
>once|15|TRBJ1-1|TRBV9|.
TGTGCCAGCAGCCCCCAGGGCGGGGGATGGACTGAAGCTTTCTTT
CASSPQGGGWTEAFF
>.|15|TRBJ2-1|TRBV7-3|TRBD2
TGTGCCAGCAGCCCCCGAGGGACTAGCGGGGATGAGCAGTTCTTC
CASSPRGTSGDEQFF
>.|14|TRBJ1-2|TRBV18|TRBD1
TGTGCCAGCTCACCGGGACAGCGATACTATGGCTACACCTTC
CASSPGQRYYGYTF
>few|17|TRBJ2-1|TRBV9|TRBD2
TGTGCCAGCAGCACCAGGCGGGGACTAGGCCCATACAATGAGCAGTTCTTC
CASSTRRGLGPYNEQFF
>.|16|TRBJ2-5|TRBV28|.
TGTGCCAGCAGCTCCCCTATCAACTATTCACAAGAGACCCAGTACTTC
CASSSPINYSQETQYF
>.|14|TRBJ2-1|TRBV18|TRBD1
TGTGCCAGCTCACCTCGGACAGGGAACAATGAGCAGTTCTTC
CASSPRTGNNEQFF
>few|16|TRBJ1-5|TRBV4-3|.
TGCGCCAGCAGCCAAGATCTGGCAGGGTTAGGTCAGCCCCAGCATTTT
CASSQDLAGLGQPQHF
>.|14|TRBJ1-1|TRBV7-9|.
TGTGCCAGCACTACCGGGGCTCTGAACACTGAAGCTTTCTTT
CASTTGALNTEAFF
>.|9|TRBJ1-1|TRBV28|.
TGTGCCAGGAACACTGAAGCTTTCTTT
CARNTEAFF
>few|15|TRBJ2-1|TRBV5-1|.
TGCGCCAGCAGCTTGGAGACTTCCTCCTACAATGAGCAGTTCTTC
CASSLETSSYNEQFF
>few|15|TRBJ2-2|TRBV25-1|TRBD1
TGTGCCAGTACTAGGGACAGCATTAACACCGGGGAGCTGTTTTTT
CASTRDSINTGELFF
>.|12|TRBJ2-1|TRBV14|.
TGTGCCAGCAGCCCGAACCACAATGAGCAGTTCTTC
CASSPNHNEQFF
>.|14|TRBJ2-7|TRBV13|.
TGTGCCAGCAGCTTATCGGGCATATCCTACGAGCAGTACTTC
CASSLSGISYEQYF
>.|12|TRBJ1-3|TRBV13|.
TGTGCCAGCAGCTTAGGGGAAGGCACCCCCAATTTT
CASSLGEGTPNF
>few|15|TRBJ2-1|TRBV4-3|.
TGCGCCAGCAGCCACCCCGGGGTCTCCTACAATGAGCAGTTCTTC
CASSHPGVSYNEQFF
>.|12|TRBJ2-1|TRBV25-1|.
TGTGCCAGCAGTGAATATTTTAGGGAGAAGTTCTTC
CASSEYFREKFF
>.|14|TRBJ1-3|TRBV5-1|TRBD1
TGCGCCAGCAGCCGATGGGACAGGGAGAACACCATATATTTT
CASSRWDRENTIYF
>few|12|TRBJ2-7|TRBV28|.
TGTGCCAGCAATGGGGCCGCCTACGAGCAGTACTTC
CASNGAAYEQYF
>.|16|TRBJ2-3|TRBV7-6|TRBD1
TGTGCCAGCAGCTTAGCGGGACAGGGAGGTACAGATACGCAGTATTTT
CASSLAGQGGTDTQYF
>few|15|TRBJ2-1|TRBV4-2|TRBD2
TGTGCCAGCAGCCTGAGCGGGGGGGCGATCGATGAGCAGTTCTTC
CASSLSGGAIDEQFF
>few|15|TRBJ2-6|TRBV9|.
TGTGCCAGCAGCCGAGGCGACTCTGGGGCCAACGTCCTGACTTTC
CASSRGDSGANVLTF
>.|14|TRBJ1-5|TRBV18|.
TGTGCCAGCTCAGGGACGGATAGCAATCAGCCCCAGCATTTT
CASSGTDSNQPQHF
>few|14|TRBJ2-5|TRBV19|.
TGTGCCAGTAGTATAGGGACGTACCAAGAGACCCAGTACTTC
CASSIGTYQETQYF
>.|12|TRBJ1-2|TRBV2|.
TGTGCCCAGACGGGCCAACGGTATGGCTACACCTTC
CAQTGQRYGYTF
>few|14|TRBJ1-1|TRBV7-6|TRBD1
TGTGCCAGCAGCACCAGACAGGGGGCAACTGAAGCTTTCTTT
CASSTRQGATEAFF
>few|14|TRBJ1-1|TRBV5-1|.
TGCGCCAGCAGCTTGAGCGGATCTCGGGCAGAAGCTTTCTTT
CASSLSGSRAEAFF
>.|16|TRBJ2-1|TRBV18|.
TGTGCCAGCTCCCGCCAAGCAGGGGAGATCTACAATGAGCAGTTCTTC
CASSRQAGEIYNEQFF
>.|14|TRBJ2-5|TRBV6-5|.
TGTGCCAGCAGTTACCAGACAGGAAAAGAGACCCAGTACTTC
CASSYQTGKETQYF
>.|16|TRBJ1-1|TRBV6-6|.
TGTGCCAGCAGTGTCTTACATCGGGGGCTGAACACTGAAGCTTTCTTT
CASSVLHRGLNTEAFF